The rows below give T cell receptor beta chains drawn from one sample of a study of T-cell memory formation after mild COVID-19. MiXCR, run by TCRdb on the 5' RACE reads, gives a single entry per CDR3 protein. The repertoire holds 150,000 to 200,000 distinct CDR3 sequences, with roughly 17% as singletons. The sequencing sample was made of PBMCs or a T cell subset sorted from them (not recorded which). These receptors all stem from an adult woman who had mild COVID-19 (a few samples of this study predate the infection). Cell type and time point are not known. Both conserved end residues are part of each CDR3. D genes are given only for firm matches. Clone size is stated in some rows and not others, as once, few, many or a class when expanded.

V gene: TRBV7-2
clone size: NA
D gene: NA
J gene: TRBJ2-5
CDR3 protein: CASRNVGETQYF
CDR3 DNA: TGTGCCAGCAGAAATGTAGGGGAGACCCAGTACTTC

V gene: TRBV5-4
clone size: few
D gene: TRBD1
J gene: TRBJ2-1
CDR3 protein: CASSTRGKTGSRRNEQFF
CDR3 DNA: TGTGCCAGCAGTACGAGGGGAAAGACAGGGTCCCGCCGGAATGAGCAGTTCTTC

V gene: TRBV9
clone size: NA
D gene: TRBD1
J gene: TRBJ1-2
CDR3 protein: CASSALTGDLYGYTF
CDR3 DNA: TGTGCCAGCAGCGCACTGACAGGGGATCTCTATGGCTACACCTTC

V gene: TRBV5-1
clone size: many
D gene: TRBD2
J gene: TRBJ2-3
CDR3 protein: CASSLLAGSTDTQYF
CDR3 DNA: TGCGCCAGCAGCTTACTAGCGGGGAGCACAGATACGCAGTATTTT

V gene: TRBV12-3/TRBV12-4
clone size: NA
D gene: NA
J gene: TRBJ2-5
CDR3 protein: CASRGIGETQYF
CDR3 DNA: TGTGCCAGCAGGGGAATAGGGGAGACCCAGTACTTC

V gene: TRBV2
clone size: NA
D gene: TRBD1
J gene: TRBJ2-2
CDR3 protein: CASRSTGPGELFF
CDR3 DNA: TGTGCCAGCAGGTCGACAGGGCCCGGGGAGCTGTTTTTT

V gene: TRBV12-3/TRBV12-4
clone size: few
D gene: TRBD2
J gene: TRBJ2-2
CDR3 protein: CASMEIAGISTGELFF
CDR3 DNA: TGTGCCAGCATGGAAATAGCGGGAATAAGCACCGGGGAGCTGTTTTTT

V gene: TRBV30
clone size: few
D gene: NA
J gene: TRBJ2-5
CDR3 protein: CAWSLKPGHPPYF
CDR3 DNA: TGTGCCTGGAGCTTAAAGCCGGGACACCCACCGTACTTC

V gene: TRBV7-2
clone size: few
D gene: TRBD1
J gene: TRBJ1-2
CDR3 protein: CASELGQAYGYTF
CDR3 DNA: TGTGCCAGCGAACTCGGACAGGCTTATGGCTACACCTTC

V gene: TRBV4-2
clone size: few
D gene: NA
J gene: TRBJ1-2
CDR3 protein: CASSQNLRSNYGYTF
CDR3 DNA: TGTGCCAGCAGCCAAAACCTGAGATCTAACTATGGCTACACCTTC

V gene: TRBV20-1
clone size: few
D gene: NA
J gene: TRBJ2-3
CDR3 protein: CSASNRLESRQYF
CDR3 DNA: TGCAGTGCTTCTAACAGACTGGAGAGCAGGCAGTATTTT

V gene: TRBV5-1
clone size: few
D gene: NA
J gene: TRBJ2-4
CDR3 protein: CASSLPGQNIQYF
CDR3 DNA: TGCGCCAGCAGCTTGCCGGGACAAAACATTCAGTACTTC

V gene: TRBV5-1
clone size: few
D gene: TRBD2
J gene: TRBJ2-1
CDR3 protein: CASSVSGGANYNEQFF
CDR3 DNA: TGCGCCAGCAGCGTGAGCGGGGGGGCGAACTACAATGAGCAGTTCTTC

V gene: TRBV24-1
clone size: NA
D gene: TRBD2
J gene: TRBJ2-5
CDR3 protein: CATSDPSGAQETQYF
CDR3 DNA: TGTGCCACCAGTGATCCTAGCGGAGCCCAAGAGACCCAGTACTTC

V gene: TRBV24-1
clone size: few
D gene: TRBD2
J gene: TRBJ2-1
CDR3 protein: CATSASGGYNEQFF
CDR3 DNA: TGTGCCACCAGTGCTAGCGGGGGCTACAATGAGCAGTTCTTC

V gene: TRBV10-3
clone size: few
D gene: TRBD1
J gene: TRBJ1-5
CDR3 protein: CAISDSGQLNQPQHF
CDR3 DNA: TGTGCCATCAGTGACTCGGGACAGCTCAATCAGCCCCAGCATTTT

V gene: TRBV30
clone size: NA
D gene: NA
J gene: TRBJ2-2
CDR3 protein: CAWRRTAVTGELFF
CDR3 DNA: TGTGCCTGGAGGAGGACCGCGGTCACCGGGGAGCTGTTTTTT

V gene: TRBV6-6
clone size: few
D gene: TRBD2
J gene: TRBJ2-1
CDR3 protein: CASSLGLAGGKYNEQFF
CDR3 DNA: TGTGCCAGCAGTTTAGGACTAGCGGGGGGAAAGTACAATGAGCAGTTCTTC

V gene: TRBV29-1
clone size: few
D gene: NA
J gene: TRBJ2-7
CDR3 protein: CSVEGLGPSKAGQQYF
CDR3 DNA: TGCAGCGTTGAAGGCCTTGGGCCGTCCAAGGCTGGGCAGCAGTACTTC

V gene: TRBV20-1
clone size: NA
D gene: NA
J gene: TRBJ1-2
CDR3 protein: CSARAGQMYGYTF
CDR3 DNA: TGCAGTGCTAGAGCCGGACAGATGTATGGCTACACCTTC

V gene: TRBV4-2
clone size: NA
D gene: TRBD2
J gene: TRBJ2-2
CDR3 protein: CASSQESSGGTGELFF
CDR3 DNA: TGTGCCAGCAGCCAAGAGTCTAGCGGGGGGACCGGGGAGCTGTTTTTT

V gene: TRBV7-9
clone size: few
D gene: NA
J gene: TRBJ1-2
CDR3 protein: CASSRGTSTNYGYTF
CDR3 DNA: TGTGCCAGCAGCCGGGGGACATCTACGAACTATGGCTACACCTTC

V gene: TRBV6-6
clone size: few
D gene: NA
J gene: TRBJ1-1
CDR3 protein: CATIEAFF
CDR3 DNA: TGTGCCACCATTGAAGCTTTCTTT

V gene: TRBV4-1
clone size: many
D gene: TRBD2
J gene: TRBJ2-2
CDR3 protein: CASSQDPPFGRGGLNTGELFF
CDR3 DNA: TGCGCCAGCAGCCAAGATCCGCCCTTCGGCCGGGGGGGATTAAACACCGGGGAGCTGTTTTTT